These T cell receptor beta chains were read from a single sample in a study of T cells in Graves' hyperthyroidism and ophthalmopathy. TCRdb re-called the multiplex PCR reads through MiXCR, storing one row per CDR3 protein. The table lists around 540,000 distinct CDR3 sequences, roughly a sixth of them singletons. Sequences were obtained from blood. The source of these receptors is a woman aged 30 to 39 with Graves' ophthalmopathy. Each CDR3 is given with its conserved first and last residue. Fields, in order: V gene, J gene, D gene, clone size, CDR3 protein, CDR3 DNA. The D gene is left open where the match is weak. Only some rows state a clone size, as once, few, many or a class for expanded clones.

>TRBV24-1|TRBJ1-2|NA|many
CATSEGTHGYTF
TGTGCCACCAGTGAGGGGACTCATGGCTACACCTTC
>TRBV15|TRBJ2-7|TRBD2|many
CATSRDPSGREEQYF
TGTGCCACCAGCAGAGATCCTAGCGGGAGGGAAGAGCAGTACTTC
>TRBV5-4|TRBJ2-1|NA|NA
CASSTSWSLSYNEQFF
TGTGCCAGCAGCACCTCTTGGAGTCTCTCCTACAATGAGCAGTTCTTC
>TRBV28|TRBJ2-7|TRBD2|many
CASRLPGGEEYF
TGTGCCAGCAGACTTCCGGGGGGGGAGGAGTACTTC
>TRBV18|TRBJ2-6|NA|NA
CASSPASGANVLTF
TGTGCCAGCTCCCCAGCCTCTGGGGCCAACGTCCTGACTTTC
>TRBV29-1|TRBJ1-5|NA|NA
CSVVGGGGGNQPQHF
TGCAGCGTTGTAGGAGGGGGTGGGGGCAATCAGCCCCAGCATTTT
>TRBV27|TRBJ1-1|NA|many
CASRDPDTEAFF
TGTGCCAGCAGAGATCCGGACACTGAAGCTTTCTTT
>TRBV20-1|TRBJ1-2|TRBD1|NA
CSAISRGRDGYTF
TGCAGTGCCATCTCCAGGGGGAGGGATGGCTACACCTTC
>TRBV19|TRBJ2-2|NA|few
CASSIGTENTGELFF
TGTGCCAGTAGCATTGGCACAGAGAACACCGGGGAGCTGTTTTTT
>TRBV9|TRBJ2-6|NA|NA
CASSSWSGANVLTF
TGTGCCAGCAGCTCATGGTCTGGGGCCAACGTCCTGACTTTC
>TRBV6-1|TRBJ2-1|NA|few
CASSRTGEQFF
TGTGCCAGCAGTCGAACGGGTGAGCAGTTCTTC
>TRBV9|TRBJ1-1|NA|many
CASSEGGLNTEAFF
TGTGCCAGCAGCGAGGGGGGGTTGAACACTGAAGCTTTCTTT
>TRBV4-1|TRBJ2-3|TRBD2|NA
CASSQERSGSYADTQYF
TGCGCCAGCAGCCAAGAAAGAAGCGGGAGTTATGCAGATACGCAGTATTTT
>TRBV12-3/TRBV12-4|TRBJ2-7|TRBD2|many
CASSPGLAGRAYEQYF
TGTGCCAGCAGTCCGGGACTAGCGGGACGGGCGTACGAGCAGTACTTC
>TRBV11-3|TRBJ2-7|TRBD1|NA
CASSDRTGWASEQYF
TGTGCCAGCAGCGACCGGACAGGGTGGGCTTCCGAGCAGTACTTC
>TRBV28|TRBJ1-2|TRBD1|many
CASSFEGAGYGYTF
TGTGCCAGCAGTTTCGAGGGGGCGGGATATGGCTACACCTTC
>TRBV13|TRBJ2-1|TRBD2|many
CASMVPPPGLSPHEQFF
TGTGCCAGCATGGTTCCTCCACCGGGACTAAGTCCTCATGAGCAGTTCTTC
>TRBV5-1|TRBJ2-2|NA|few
CASAPFRSRANTGELFF
TGCGCCAGCGCCCCCTTTAGGAGTCGGGCGAACACCGGGGAGCTGTTTTTT
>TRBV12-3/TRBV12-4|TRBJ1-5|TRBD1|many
CASSRQGFEPQHF
TGTGCCAGCAGCCGACAGGGCTTTGAGCCCCAGCATTTT
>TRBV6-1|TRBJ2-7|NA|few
CASTSDGGMTAYEQYF
TGTGCCAGCACCTCCGATGGCGGGATGACTGCCTACGAGCAGTACTTC
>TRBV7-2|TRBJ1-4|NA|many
CASSGQGWFSEKLFF
TGTGCCAGCAGCGGGCAGGGTTGGTTTAGTGAAAAACTGTTTTTT
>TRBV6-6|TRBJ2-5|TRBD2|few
CASSYSAGGARETQYF
TGTGCCAGCAGTTACTCGGCGGGGGGGGCGAGAGAGACCCAGTACTTC
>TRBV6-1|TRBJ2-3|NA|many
CASSEGRRTDTQYF
TGTGCCAGCAGTGAGGGCCGACGCACAGATACGCAGTATTTT
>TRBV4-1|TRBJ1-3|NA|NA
CASSPQGGPRSGNTIYF
TGCGCCAGCAGCCCCCAAGGGGGACCGCGCTCTGGAAACACCATATATTTT
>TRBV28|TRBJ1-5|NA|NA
CASSFSGRVLPQHF
TGTGCCAGCAGTTTTTCAGGGCGAGTTCTGCCCCAGCATTTT
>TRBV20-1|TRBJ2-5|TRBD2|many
CSASGGLAGNQETQYF
TGCAGTGCTTCCGGAGGACTAGCGGGGAACCAAGAGACCCAGTACTTC
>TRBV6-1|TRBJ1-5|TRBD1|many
CASSAVGRGLKTYSNQPQHF
TGTGCCAGCAGCGCCGTTGGCAGGGGGCTCAAGACGTATAGCAATCAGCCCCAGCATTTT
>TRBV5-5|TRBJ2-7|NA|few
CASSWTQPYEQYF
TGTGCCAGCAGTTGGACCCAACCCTACGAGCAGTACTTC
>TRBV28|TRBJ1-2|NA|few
CASSYTPSFYGYTF
TGTGCCAGCAGCTACACTCCATCGTTCTATGGCTACACCTTC
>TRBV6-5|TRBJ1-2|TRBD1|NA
CASSYIGTGNYGYTF
TGTGCCAGCAGTTACATAGGGACAGGGAACTATGGCTACACCTTC
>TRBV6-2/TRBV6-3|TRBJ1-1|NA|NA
CASTWVHMNTEAFF
TGTGCCAGCACCTGGGTTCATATGAACACTGAAGCTTTCTTT
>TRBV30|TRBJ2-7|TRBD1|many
CAWSVPGQVASEQYF
TGTGCCTGGAGTGTACCGGGACAGGTGGCCTCGGAGCAGTACTTC
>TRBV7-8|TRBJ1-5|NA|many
CASGVNNQPQHF
TGTGCCAGCGGAGTCAACAATCAGCCCCAGCATTTT
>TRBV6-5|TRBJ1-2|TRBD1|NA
CASSYSKGTEDNPNYGYTF
TGTGCCAGCAGTTACTCTAAAGGGACAGAAGATAACCCTAACTATGGCTACACCTTC
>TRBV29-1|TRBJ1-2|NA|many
CSAALQGLFGYTF
TGCAGCGCTGCCTTGCAGGGATTATTTGGCTACACCTTC
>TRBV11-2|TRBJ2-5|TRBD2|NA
CASSHGLAGGRYF
TGTGCCAGCAGCCATGGACTAGCGGGAGGTCGGTACTTC
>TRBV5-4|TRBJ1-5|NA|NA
CASSLRSAEHSHNQPQHF
TGTGCCAGCAGCTTGAGATCGGCAGAACACTCACATAATCAGCCCCAGCATTTT
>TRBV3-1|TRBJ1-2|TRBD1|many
CASSQEQGQGHGYTF
TGTGCCAGCAGCCAAGAACAGGGACAGGGGCATGGCTACACCTTC
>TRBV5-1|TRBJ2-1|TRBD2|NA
CASARRPPGLAGVADSYNEQFF
TGCGCCAGCGCGCGCCGGCCCCCGGGACTAGCGGGAGTGGCCGACTCCTACAATGAGCAGTTCTTC
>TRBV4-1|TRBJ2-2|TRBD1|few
CASSHVKQGPGELFF
TGCGCCAGCAGCCACGTAAAACAGGGGCCCGGGGAGCTGTTTTTT
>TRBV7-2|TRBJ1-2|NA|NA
CASSPSRVGEANYGYTF
TGTGCCAGCAGCCCATCTAGGGTGGGGGAGGCTAACTATGGCTACACCTTC
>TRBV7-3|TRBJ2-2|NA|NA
CASSSWRAGELFF
TGTGCCAGCAGCTCCTGGCGGGCCGGGGAGCTGTTTTTT
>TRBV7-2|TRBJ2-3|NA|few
CASSTTAIRTDTQYF
TGTGCCAGCTCCACTACAGCGATCCGCACAGATACGCAGTATTTT
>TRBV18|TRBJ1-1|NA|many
CASSPGRGRNTEAFF
TGTGCCAGCTCACCCGGCAGGGGTAGGAACACTGAAGCTTTCTTT
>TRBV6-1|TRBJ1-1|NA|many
CASRRNTEAFF
TGTGCCAGCAGACGGAACACTGAAGCTTTCTTT
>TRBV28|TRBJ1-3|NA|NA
CASDGSRQTNVGSGNTIYF
TGTGCCAGCGACGGCTCTAGGCAGACGAATGTGGGCTCTGGAAACACCATATATTTT
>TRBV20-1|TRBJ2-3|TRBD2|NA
CSAPDGTSGVSTDTQYF
TGCAGTGCACCTGACGGGACTAGCGGGGTTAGCACAGATACGCAGTATTTT
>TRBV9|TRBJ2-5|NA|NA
CASSVTLDVETQYF
TGTGCCAGCAGCGTTACCCTAGACGTGGAGACCCAGTACTTC
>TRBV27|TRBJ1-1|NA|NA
CASALAGTPEAFF
TGTGCCAGCGCTCTGGCCGGGACGCCTGAAGCTTTCTTT
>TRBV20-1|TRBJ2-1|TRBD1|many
CSAAGTGGFYNEQFF
TGCAGTGCTGCTGGGACAGGGGGATTCTACAATGAGCAGTTCTTC
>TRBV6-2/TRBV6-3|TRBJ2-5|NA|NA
CASSYDPTLGRETQYF
TGTGCCAGCAGTTACGACCCCACCCTGGGGCGAGAGACCCAGTACTTC
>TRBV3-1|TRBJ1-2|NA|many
CASSQAPTGADYGYTF
TGTGCCAGCAGCCAAGCCCCAACCGGGGCGGACTATGGCTACACCTTC
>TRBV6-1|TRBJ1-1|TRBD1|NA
CASSGDRVTEAFF
TGTGCCAGCAGTGGCGACAGGGTCACTGAAGCTTTCTTT
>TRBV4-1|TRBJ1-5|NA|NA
CASSQPGQTNQPQHF
TGCGCCAGCAGCCAACCAGGACAGACGAATCAGCCCCAGCATTTT
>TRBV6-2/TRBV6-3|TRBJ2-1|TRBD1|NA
CASGQGVEQFF
TGTGCCAGCGGCCAGGGGGTCGAGCAGTTCTTC
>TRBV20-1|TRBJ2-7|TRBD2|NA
CSAQTSGEQYF
TGCAGTGCTCAGACTAGCGGCGAGCAGTACTTC
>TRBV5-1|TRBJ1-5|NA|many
CASSLAGRTRRVDVGNQPQHF
TGCGCCAGCAGCTTGGCTGGCCGAACTCGAAGGGTAGACGTTGGCAATCAGCCCCAGCATTTT
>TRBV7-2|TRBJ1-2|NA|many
CASSRSGPNMAHNYGYTF
TGTGCCAGCAGCCGATCAGGACCTAATATGGCCCATAACTATGGCTACACCTTC
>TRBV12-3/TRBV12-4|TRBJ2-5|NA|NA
CASNLNLGTQYF
TGTGCCAGCAATTTAAACCTGGGGACCCAGTACTTC
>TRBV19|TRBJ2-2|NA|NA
CASSIRQLNTGELFF
TGTGCCAGTAGTATCCGGCAATTGAACACCGGGGAGCTGTTTTTT